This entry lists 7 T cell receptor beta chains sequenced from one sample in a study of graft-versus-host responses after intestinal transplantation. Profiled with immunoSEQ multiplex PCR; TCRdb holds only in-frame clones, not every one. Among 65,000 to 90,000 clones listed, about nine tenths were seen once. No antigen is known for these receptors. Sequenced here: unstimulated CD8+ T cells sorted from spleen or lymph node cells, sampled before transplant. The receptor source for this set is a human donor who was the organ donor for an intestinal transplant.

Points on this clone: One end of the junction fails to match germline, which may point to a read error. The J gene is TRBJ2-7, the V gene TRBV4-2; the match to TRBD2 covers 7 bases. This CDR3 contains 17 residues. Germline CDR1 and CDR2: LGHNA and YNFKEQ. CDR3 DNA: TGTGCCAGCATCCAAGATCTTGATCTAGCGGCCACCTACGAGCAGTACTTC. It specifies CASIQDLDLAATYEQYF.

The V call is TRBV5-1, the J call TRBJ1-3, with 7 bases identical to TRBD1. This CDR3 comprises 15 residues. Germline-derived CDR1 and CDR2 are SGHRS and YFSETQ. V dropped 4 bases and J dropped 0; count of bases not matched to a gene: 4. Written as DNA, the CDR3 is TGCGCCAGCAGCGAAGGGGGCGTCTCTGGAAACACCATATATTTT. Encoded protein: CASSEGGVSGNTIYF. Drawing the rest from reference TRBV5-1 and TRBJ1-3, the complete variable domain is KAGVTQTPRYLIKTRGQQVTLSCSPISGHRSVSWYQQTPGQGLQFLFEYFSETQRNKGNFPGRFSGRQFSNSRSEMNVSTLELGDSALYLCASSEGGVSGNTIYFGEGSWLTVV.

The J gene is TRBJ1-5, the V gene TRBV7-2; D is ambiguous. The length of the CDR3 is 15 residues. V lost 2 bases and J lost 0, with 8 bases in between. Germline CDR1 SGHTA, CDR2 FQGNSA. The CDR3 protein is CASSLNRGSNQPQHF. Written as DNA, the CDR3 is TGTGCCAGCAGCTTAAACCGGGGTAGCAATCAGCCCCAGCATTTT.

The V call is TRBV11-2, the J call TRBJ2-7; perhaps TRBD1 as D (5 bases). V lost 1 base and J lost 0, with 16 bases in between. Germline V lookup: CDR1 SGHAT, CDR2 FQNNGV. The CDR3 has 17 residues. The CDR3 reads CASSLGGSTAFSYEQYF. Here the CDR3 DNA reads TGTGCCAGCAGCTTAGGGGGTTCGACAGCGTTCTCCTACGAGCAGTACTTC.

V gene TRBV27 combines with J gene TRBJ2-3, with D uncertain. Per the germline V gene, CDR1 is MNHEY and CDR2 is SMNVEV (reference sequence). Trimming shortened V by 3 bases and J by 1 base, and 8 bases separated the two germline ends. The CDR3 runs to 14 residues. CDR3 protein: CASSLTLGTDTQYF. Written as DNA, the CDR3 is TGTGCCAGCAGTTTGACTTTGGGCACAGATACGCAGTATTTT.

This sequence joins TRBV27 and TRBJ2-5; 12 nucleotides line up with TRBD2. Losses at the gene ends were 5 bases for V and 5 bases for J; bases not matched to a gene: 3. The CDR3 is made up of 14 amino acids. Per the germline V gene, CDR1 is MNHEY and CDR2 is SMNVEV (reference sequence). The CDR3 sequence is CASSLAGGRETQYF. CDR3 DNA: TGTGCCAGCAGTCTAGCGGGGGGGCGGGAGACCCAGTACTTC.

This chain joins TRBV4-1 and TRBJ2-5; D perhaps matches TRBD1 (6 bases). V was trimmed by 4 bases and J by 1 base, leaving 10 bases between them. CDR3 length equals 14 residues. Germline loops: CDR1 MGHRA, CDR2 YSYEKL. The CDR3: CASSRPGAQETQYF. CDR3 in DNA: TGCGCCAGCAGCCGACCAGGGGCCCAAGAGACCCAGTACTTC.